This T cell receptor (beta chain) was obtained from a study of blood T cell repertoires in COVID-19. The wider study: COVID-19 samples from acute and convalescent phases originated in the United States, Italy and Spain. Sources were T cells, B-cell-depleted T cells, or PBMCs; the material itself was cDNA or gDNA.

CDR1 and CDR2 (germline): SGHTA, FQGTGA. Trimming cost V 3 bases and J 5 bases; bases outside gene matches: 3. This CDR3 comprises 14 residues. Sequencing was performed with immunoSEQ multiplex PCR; in TCRdb, only in-frame clones are kept and a portion is missing. The table shows 130,000 to 150,000 clones, with 80% to 90% occurring only once. The sequenced sample consisted of peripheral blood. This receptor was taken from a woman in her forties or fifties with active or convalescent COVID-19. The chain recombines TRBV7-3 with TRBJ2-1; 8 bases map to TRBD1. This CDR3 reads CASSFRGQNNEQFF. The CDR3 DNA reads TGTGCCAGCAGCTTCAGGGGGCAAAACAATGAGCAGTTCTTC.